Following are 22 T cell receptor beta chains from one sample sequenced in a study of blood T cell repertoires in COVID-19. TCRdb's table, derived via immunoSEQ multiplex PCR, lists solely in-frame clones and lacks some. The sample includes 300,000 to 450,000 clones, more than 75% of them seen just once. The source material was PBMCs or T cells enriched from blood (not recorded which). The receptor source for this set is a man aged 25-40 years who had recovered from COVID-19.

The sample holds one count of this clone. The chain combines TRBV29-1 with TRBJ1-2, with D tentatively TRBD1 (5 bases). Per germline, CDR1 SQVTM and CDR2 ANQGSEA. The length of the CDR3 is 13 residues. Trimming pared 6 bases from V and 4 bases from J, leaving 15 bases between. Here the CDR3 reads CSVAEGLGYGYTF. Written as DNA, the CDR3 is TGCAGCGTGGCGGAGGGGCTTGGCTATGGCTACACCTTC.

Worth noting for this clone: A junction end diverges from the germline sequence, so it may reflect a read error. The rearrangement links TRBV19 to TRBJ1-4; 8 positions agree with TRBD1. CDR3 length equals 14 residues. Per the germline V gene, CDR1 is LNHDA and CDR2 is SQIVND (reference sequence). The CDR3 here is CASSTRDRLGGRHF. The CDR3 coding sequence is TGTGCCAGTAGCACCCGGGACAGGCTCGGTGGACGGCATTTT. The full variable domain, completed using reference TRBV19 and TRBJ1-4, is DGGITQSPKYLFRKEGQNVTLSCEQNLNHDAMYWYRQDPGQGLRLIYYSQIVNDFQKGDIAEGYSVSREKKESFPLTVTSAQKNPTAFYLCASSTRDRLGGRHFGSGTQLSVL.

The chain uses TRBV19 and TRBJ1-1, with D maybe TRBD1 (6 bases). The CDR3 has 13 residues. Trimming took off 5 bases at V and 6 bases at J, with 13 bases between the two ends. The germline gives CDR1 LNHDA, CDR2 SQIVND (reference sequence). Here the CDR3 DNA reads TGTGCCAGTAGTCGATACAGGGAACCTGAAGCTTTCTTT. As protein: CASSRYREPEAFF.

This clone has a single count. V and J are TRBV6-2 or TRBV6-3 and TRBJ2-7; TRBD2 matches 11 bases. V shed 2 bases and J 6 bases; nucleotides not matched to a gene: 3. The V gene's germline CDR1 is MNHEY and CDR2 SVGEGT. This CDR3 comprises 14 residues. The CDR3 DNA sequence: TGTGCCAGCAGTTACACTAGCGGGGGAGGCGAGCAGTACTTC. Residues: CASSYTSGGGEQYF.

This chain joins TRBV11-1 and TRBJ2-4, with 10 bases identical to TRBD1. The V gene end was trimmed by 1 base and the J gene end by 5 bases; junction bases not matched to a gene: 2. This CDR3 is 15 amino acids long. In germline, CDR1 is SGHAT, CDR2 FQDESV (reference sequence). The CDR3 loop reads CASSLEGTGENIQYF. CDR3 DNA sequence: TGTGCCAGCAGCTTAGAAGGGACAGGGGAAAACATTCAGTACTTC.

The rearrangement uses TRBV5-1 and TRBJ2-7; TRBD1 agrees at 8 bases. V was pared by 3 bases and J by 0 bases, with 5 bases of the junction left unmatched. The CDR3 has 15 residues. Germline V gene sequence: CDR1 SGHRS, CDR2 YFSETQ. CDR3 DNA: TGCGCCAGCAGCTCGGGACAGGCGAGCTCCTACGAGCAGTACTTC. This codes for CASSSGQASSYEQYF.

The table lists this clone with a count of one. The J gene is TRBJ2-7, the V gene TRBV6-2 or TRBV6-3, with D uncertain. Trimming took off 6 bases at V and 4 bases at J, with 13 bases between the two ends. CDR1 and CDR2 (germline): MNHEY, SVGEGT. The CDR3 runs to 13 residues. CDR3 amino acids: CASSTNRLYEQYF. CDR3 in DNA: TGTGCCAGCAGCACCAATAGATTATACGAGCAGTACTTC.

V gene TRBV15 combines with J gene TRBJ2-5, with D possibly TRBD1 on 5 matching bases. The V gene lost 0 bases and the J gene lost 9 bases, with 11 bases spanning the gap. Germline V gene sequence: CDR1 LNHNV, CDR2 YYDKDF (reference sequence). This CDR3 region has 13 residues. The CDR3 DNA sequence: TGTGCCACCAGCAGAGATAAGGACACGGCCCAGTACTTC. Translating it yields CATSRDKDTAQYF.

This clone was seen a single time. The chain recombines TRBV27 with TRBJ1-4; perhaps TRBD1 as D (6 bases). This CDR3 spans 13 amino acids. Germline loops: CDR1 MNHEY, CDR2 SMNVEV (reference sequence). The V end lost 6 bases, the J end lost 6 bases, and 11 bases lay between the germline ends. The CDR3 sequence is CASREQGDEKLFF. The CDR3, as DNA: TGTGCCAGCAGGGAACAGGGCGATGAAAAACTGTTTTTT.

This rearrangement joins TRBV12-3 or TRBV12-4 to TRBJ1-3; no clear D gene. V was pared by 10 bases and J by 3 bases, with 13 bases between. The CDR3 length is 13 residues. In DNA, the CDR3 is TGTGCCACCCGCAACAGAATTGGAAACACCATATATTTT. It specifies CATRNRIGNTIYF.

The chain links TRBV19 to TRBJ1-4; D is possibly TRBD1 (6 bases). Germline assignment: CDR1 LNHDA and CDR2 SQIVND (reference sequence). The CDR3 runs 15 residues. With 4 bases removed from V and 3 bases from J, the gap between germline ends came to 12 bases. The CDR3 reads CASSTQGPANEKLFF. The CDR3 DNA reads TGTGCCAGTAGTACCCAGGGGCCGGCTAATGAAAAACTGTTTTTT.

This chain connects TRBV28 to TRBJ1-6; D is unclear. CDR1 is MDHEN, CDR2 SYDVKM, per germline. This CDR3 is 16 amino acids long. Trimming left V 8 bases short and J 7 bases short, with 21 bases between. CDR3 bases: TGTGCCAGCGCCCGAGGGCCGGTAATAGAGAATTCACCCCTCCACTTT. This sequence encodes CASARGPVIENSPLHF.

Only a few counts were recorded for this clone. The chain carries TRBV18 and TRBJ1-4; weak D call: TRBD1 (6 bases). V was clipped by 4 bases and J by 3 bases, with 12 bases between them. CDR1 and CDR2 from the germline V gene are KGHSH and LQKENI. The CDR3 sequence is 15 residues long. The CDR3 loop reads CASSLQGLANEKLFF. The CDR3 region has the DNA TGTGCCAGCTCACTACAGGGTCTGGCTAATGAAAAACTGTTTTTT.

The V and J genes are TRBV5-1 and TRBJ2-1, with TRBD1 as a possible D gene (5 bases). Trimming took 9 bases from V and 6 from J, leaving 16 bases between them. The CDR3 loop spans 13 amino acids. Per germline, CDR1 SGHRS and CDR2 YFSETQ. The CDR3: CATKITQGNEQFF. The CDR3, as DNA: TGCGCCACCAAGATCACTCAGGGCAATGAGCAGTTCTTC.

This clone was detected once. The chain carries TRBV6-2 or TRBV6-3 and TRBJ1-3, with TRBD1 matching 7 bases. The trim removed 6 bases at V and 0 bases at J, leaving 17 bases unmatched. This CDR3 has 19 residues. Per germline, CDR1 MNHEY and CDR2 SVGEGT. CDR3 protein: CASSRDRPVMSFSGNTIYF. CDR3 coding DNA: TGTGCCAGCAGCCGGGACAGACCTGTTATGAGTTTCTCTGGAAACACCATATATTTT.

The J gene is TRBJ1-6, the V gene TRBV2, with TRBD1 matching 8 bases. The CDR3 totals 16 residues. From germline, CDR1 is SNHLY and CDR2 FYNNEI. Losses at the gene ends were 5 bases for V and 6 bases for J; bases not matched to a gene: 9. In nucleotides, the CDR3 is TGTGCCAGCAGTTTGGACAGGGTGGATAGTAATTCACCCCTCCACTTT. Its translation: CASSLDRVDSNSPLHF. The full variable domain, rest sourced from reference TRBV2 and TRBJ1-6, is EPEVTQTPSHQVTQMGQEVILRCVPISNHLYFYWYRQILGQKVEFLVSFYNNEISEKSEIFDDQFSVERPDGSNFTLKIRSTKLEDSAMYFCASSLDRVDSNSPLHFGNGTRLTVT.

V is TRBV3-1 (or the pseudogene TRBV3-2) and J is TRBJ1-4; D remains ambiguous. Germline V CDR1 and CDR2: LGHDT, YNNKEL (reference sequence). The CDR3 covers 13 residues. Trimming removed 1 base at V and 7 bases at J, with 7 bases between. The CDR3 DNA sequence: TGTGCCAGCAGCCAAGCGGGAGCTGAAAAACTGTTTTTT. Its protein product is CASSQAGAEKLFF.

V and J are TRBV7-2 and TRBJ2-5; 7 nucleotides align to TRBD2. J gave up 2 bases and V 5 bases, and 8 bases lay outside the gene matches. The germline V gene has CDR1 SGHTA and CDR2 FQGNSA. This CDR3 has 15 residues. CDR3 nucleotides: TGTGCCAGCAGCGACAACTCGGGGGGACAAGAGACCCAGTACTTC. Protein: CASSDNSGGQETQYF.

This chain uses TRBV6-2 or TRBV6-3 with TRBJ1-1, with 10 bases fitting TRBD1. Germline values: CDR1 MNHEY, CDR2 SVGEGT. This CDR3 comprises 15 residues. V was pared by 2 bases and J by 4 bases, with 4 bases of the junction left unmatched. CDR3 in amino acids: CASSYPTGGPTEAFF. The CDR3 DNA sequence: TGTGCCAGCAGTTACCCGACAGGGGGCCCCACTGAAGCTTTCTTT.

The chain recombines TRBV30 with TRBJ1-3; D is unresolved. The length of the CDR3 is 11 residues. V was pared by 7 bases and J by 4 bases, with 8 bases between. Germline loops: CDR1 GTSNPN, CDR2 SVGIG (reference sequence). Written as DNA, the CDR3 is TGTGCCTCACCCCTAGGAAACACCATATATTTT. This codes for CASPLGNTIYF.

The CDR3 DNA follows: TGTGCCAGTAGTAAGCGGGGGGTCTACAATGAGCAGTTCTTC. Amino acid sequence: CASSKRGVYNEQFF. The rearrangement uses TRBV19 and TRBJ2-1; 9 bases match TRBD2. J gave up 3 bases and V 4 bases, and 1 base lay outside the gene matches. Germline V gene data show CDR1 as LNHDA and CDR2 as SQIVND (reference sequence). The CDR3 runs to 14 residues. The full variable domain, with the rest looked up from reference TRBV19 and TRBJ2-1, is DGGITQSPKYLFRKEGQNVTLSCEQNLNHDAMYWYRQDPGQGLRLIYYSQIVNDFQKGDIAEGYSVSREKKESFPLTVTSAQKNPTAFYLCASSKRGVYNEQFFGPGTRLTVL.

This clone appeared a single time. This chain joins TRBV18 and TRBJ1-5; D unclear. The V gene lost 2 bases and the J gene lost 6 bases, with 5 bases spanning the gap. Germline V gene sequence: CDR1 KGHSH, CDR2 LQKENI. The CDR3 spans 12 residues. Here the CDR3 DNA reads TGTGCCAGCTCACCAACTAGTCAGCCCCAGCATTTT. Its protein is CASSPTSQPQHF. The whole variable domain, remainder taken from reference TRBV18 and TRBJ1-5, is NAGVMQNPRHLVRRRGQEARLRCSPMKGHSHVYWYRQLPEEGLKFMVYLQKENIIDESGMPKERFSAEFPKEGPSILRIQQVVRGDSAAYFCASSPTSQPQHFGDGTRLSIL.